These 30 T cell receptor beta chains came from one sample sequenced in a study of response to subunit inactivated influenza vaccine (dated by TCRdb to 2017 to 2018). The library was prepared using RT-PCR. The sequencer listed for this sample is Illumina HiSeq 2500. TCRdb cleaned the public reads at Q25 with fastp, built clones with MiXCR and kept in-frame beta chains. Here each entry gathers all rows of one CDR3 protein and keeps the most common genes and DNA. Counted in this sample were 450,000 to 500,000 distinct CDR3 sequences; approximately 10% of them appeared once. The ten largest clones take up about 12% of the sample. The time point label on this specimen signifies: approximately 40 days after influenza vaccine administration. Sequencing was performed on PBMCs from blood, taken about 40 days after vaccination. These receptors were collected from a man aged 50 or older who received an inactivated influenza vaccine. Donor details come from another sample of the same person, matched by shared clones.

This clonotype has ten or more counts. This chain uses TRBV10-3 with TRBJ1-1, with D possibly TRBD1 on 5 matching bases. Germline loops: CDR1 ENHRY, CDR2 SYGVKD. The CDR3 length is 12 residues. V was clipped by 8 bases and J by 5 bases, with 12 bases between them. The CDR3 DNA is TGTGCCATCGGTGTGGGGGAAACTGAAGCTTTCTTT. Encoded protein: CAIGVGETEAFF.

This clonotype was recorded a few times. The chain recombines TRBV4-2 with TRBJ2-7; D remains ambiguous. V was trimmed by 4 bases and J by 7 bases, leaving 14 bases between them. The CDR3 runs 13 residues. Germline V gene sequence: CDR1 LGHNA, CDR2 YNFKEQ. CDR3 amino acids: CASSLVLGEEQYF. CDR3 nucleotide sequence: TGTGCCAGCAGCCTCGTGTTAGGAGAGGAGCAGTACTTC.

This rearrangement joins TRBV5-1 to TRBJ2-3, with D perhaps TRBD2 (7 bases). The CDR3 runs 16 residues. CDR1 SGHRS and CDR2 YFSETQ come from the germline V gene. V dropped 4 bases and J dropped 5 bases, with 20 bases sitting between them. CDR3 residues: CASSSGGGGAGDTQYF. CDR3 nucleotides: TGCGCCAGCAGCAGCGGAGGTGGGGGGGCCGGAGATACGCAGTATTTT.

This clonotype was seen more than once but under ten times. This chain connects TRBV6-1 to TRBJ2-3, with D possibly being TRBD2 (7 bases). The V end lost 0 bases, the J end lost 0 bases, and 10 bases lay between the germline ends. Germline V gene lookup returns CDR1 MNHNS and CDR2 SASEGT. This CDR3 contains 16 residues. The CDR3 DNA reads as TGTGCCAGCAGTGAAGCCGGGGGGCAGAGCACAGATACGCAGTATTTT. It encodes CASSEAGGQSTDTQYF.

The chain carries TRBV6-1 and TRBJ1-1, with D tentatively TRBD1 (6 bases). Between the trimmed V and J ends, which lost 6 bases and 0 bases, there was a span of 11 bases. CDR1 is MNHNS and CDR2 is SASEGT in the germline V gene. The CDR3 spans 14 residues. CDR3 sequence (DNA): TGTGCCAGCAGCGGACAGCCGGTGAACACTGAAGCTTTCTTT. This translates into CASSGQPVNTEAFF.

The chain is built from TRBV6-1 and TRBJ2-6; maybe TRBD2 (5 bases). Trimming left V 5 bases short and J 0 bases short, with 17 bases between. The CDR3 is 18 residues long. The germline gives CDR1 MNHNS, CDR2 SASEGT. CDR3 in DNA: TGTGCCAGCAGTCTCCGCCAGCGGCCGAGCTCTGGGGCCAACGTCCTGACTTTC. Translated, it gives CASSLRQRPSSGANVLTF.

The chain recombines TRBV20-1 with TRBJ2-1; 8 bases are a match to TRBD1. Germline CDR1 is DFQATT and CDR2 is SNEGSKA (reference sequence). There are 18 residues in the CDR3. V lost 1 base to trimming and J lost 0 bases; unmatched junction nucleotides: 11. The CDR3 nucleotides read TGCAGTGCTAGAGGATACCGGGACAGGAGGAGCTCCTACAATGAGCAGTTCTTC. Translating it yields CSARGYRDRRSSYNEQFF.

The chain combines TRBV20-1 with TRBJ2-7; TRBD1 is a possible D gene (6 bases). Trimming pared 0 bases from V and 3 bases from J, leaving 15 bases between. The CDR3 is made up of 15 amino acids. The germline V gene has CDR1 DFQATT and CDR2 SNEGSKA (reference sequence). This chain's CDR3 is CSARESTGIIYEQYF. Here the CDR3 DNA reads TGCAGTGCTAGAGAATCTACAGGGATAATCTACGAGCAGTACTTC.

This clonotype was found many times. V is TRBV5-6 and J is TRBJ2-1, with 15 positions matching TRBD2. J lost 5 bases, V lost 2 bases, and 11 bases had no gene match. The V gene's germline CDR1 is SGHDT and CDR2 YYEEEE. The CDR3 sequence is 19 residues long. The CDR3 is CASSFIPGLAGGSHNEQFF. DNA of the CDR3: TGTGCCAGCAGCTTTATCCCGGGACTAGCGGGGGGAAGTCACAATGAGCAGTTCTTC.

At least ten counts were recorded for this clonotype. V is TRBV5-1 and J is TRBJ1-1; no reliable D call. The ends were cut back, 0 bases at V and 1 base at J, with 7 bases in the middle. The CDR3 spans 14 residues. Looked up from germline, CDR1 is SGHRS and CDR2 is YFSETQ. The CDR3 DNA is TGCGCCAGCAGCTTGGAGCCGGCGAACACTGAAGCTTTCTTT. Translating it yields CASSLEPANTEAFF.

This clonotype was seen just once. CDR3 loop: CSASRQSTKGEQYF. As DNA, the CDR3 is TGCAGTGCTAGTAGACAGTCTACCAAGGGGGAGCAGTACTTC. V and J are TRBV20-1 and TRBJ2-7, with a weak D call TRBD1 (5 bases). Germline CDR1 is DFQATT and CDR2 is SNEGSKA (reference sequence). This CDR3 is 14 amino acids long. V was pared by 3 bases and J by 7 bases, with 19 bases between.

The rearrangement uses TRBV4-3 and TRBJ2-2; possible D gene TRBD1, 6 bases. Looked up from germline, CDR1 is LGHNA and CDR2 is YSLEER. Trimming pared 3 bases from V and 7 bases from J, leaving 9 bases between. The CDR3 length is 13 residues. For the CDR3, the DNA is TGCGCCAGCAGCCAGGGGGCCGGCGGGGAGCTGTTTTTT. Residues: CASSQGAGGELFF.

This clonotype was recorded at least ten times. This chain uses TRBV4-2 with TRBJ1-5; possibly TRBD1 for D (6 bases). This CDR3 region has 15 residues. Germline V gene sequence: CDR1 LGHNA, CDR2 YNFKEQ. The V and J ends lost 5 bases and 1 base respectively, with 12 bases between them. CDR3 loop: CASSKQGASNQPQHF. For the CDR3, the DNA is TGTGCCAGCAGCAAACAGGGTGCGAGCAATCAGCCCCAGCATTTT.

In its sample, this clonotype was seen a few times. This chain connects TRBV6-6 to TRBJ2-7; 8 bases line up with TRBD1. Per germline, CDR1 MNHNY and CDR2 SVGAGI (reference sequence). J gave up 1 base and V 7 bases, and 3 bases lay outside the gene matches. The CDR3 is 13 residues long. The CDR3 here is CASNRQGSYEQYF. The CDR3 DNA is TGTGCCAGCAACAGACAGGGGTCCTACGAGCAGTACTTC.

At least ten counts were recorded for this clonotype. The chain uses TRBV29-1 and TRBJ1-5; 11 positions match TRBD1. The V gene end was trimmed by 6 bases and the J gene end by 10 bases; junction bases not matched to a gene: 8. Germline V gene data show CDR1 as SQVTM and CDR2 as ANQGSEA. This CDR3 spans 13 amino acids. The CDR3 DNA sequence: TGCAGCGTGCGCCGGGACAGGGGGGAACCCCAGCATTTT. Its protein is CSVRRDRGEPQHF. The full variable domain, its missing parts supplied by reference TRBV29-1 and TRBJ1-5, is SAVISQKPSRDICQRGTSLTIQCQVDSQVTMMFWYRQQPGQSLTLIATANQGSEATYESGFVIDKFPISRPNLTFSTLTVSNMSPEDSSIYLCSVRRDRGEPQHFGDGTRLSIL.

This clonotype was observed a few times. The chain is built from TRBV7-2 and TRBJ1-5; 7 bases line up with TRBD1. CDR3 size: 16 residues. Trimming at V came to 6 bases and at J to 9 bases, leaving 17 bases not matched to a gene. The germline gives CDR1 SGHTA, CDR2 FQGNSA. CDR3 coding DNA: TGTGCCAGCAGGACCGCAGAAACAGGGGCCCTTTCGCCCCAGCATTTT. Protein: CASRTAETGALSPQHF. Full variable domain (missing parts from reference TRBV7-2 and TRBJ1-5): GAGVSQSPSNKVTEKGKDVELRCDPISGHTALYWYRQSLGQGLEFLIYFQGNSAPDKSGLPSDRFSAERTGGSVSTLTIQRTQQEDSAVYLCASRTAETGALSPQHFGDGTRLSIL.

The rearrangement links TRBV7-2 to TRBJ1-1; possible D gene TRBD1, 5 bases. Germline CDR1 SGHTA, CDR2 FQGNSA. Deletions cut 5 bases from V and 7 bases from J, with 17 bases between. The CDR3 runs to 14 residues. CDR3 sequence reads: CASSPGRGSGEAFF. The CDR3 nucleotides read TGTGCCAGCAGCCCCGGAAGGGGAAGCGGTGAAGCTTTCTTT.

This clonotype was seen a few times. The chain carries TRBV12-3 or TRBV12-4 and TRBJ1-2, with a possible D match to TRBD1 (5 bases). With 0 bases removed from V and 4 bases from J, the gap between germline ends came to 18 bases. The CDR3 extends over 17 amino acids. CDR3 nucleotide sequence: TGTGCCAGCAGTTTAGCCATACGGGCCCTGGGGCTCTATGGCTACACCTTC. It codes for CASSLAIRALGLYGYTF.

This clonotype came up many times. The chain employs TRBV7-2 and TRBJ1-6; D gene uncertain. This CDR3 is built from 14 residues. V was clipped by 2 bases and J by 9 bases, with 11 bases between them. Per the germline V gene, CDR1 is SGHTA and CDR2 is FQGNSA. CDR3: CASSLSGAGSPLHF. For the CDR3, the DNA is TGTGCCAGCAGCTTATCCGGAGCGGGTTCACCCCTCCACTTT.

This clonotype was observed a few times. V usage is TRBV2 and J usage is TRBJ2-7; 9 bases line up with TRBD1. Looked up from germline, CDR1 is SNHLY and CDR2 is FYNNEI. CDR3 size: 15 residues. Germline trimming cut 4 bases from V and 6 bases from J; bases unmatched to any gene: 10. The CDR3: CASSGQPGQGVEQYF. CDR3 nucleotides: TGTGCCAGCAGTGGCCAACCGGGACAGGGCGTCGAGCAGTACTTC.

This clonotype was observed many times. V gene TRBV29-1 combines with J gene TRBJ1-1, with D unresolved. Germline V gene sequence: CDR1 SQVTM, CDR2 ANQGSEA. V was pared by 3 bases and J by 4 bases, with 12 bases between. The CDR3 covers 13 residues. The CDR3 DNA follows: TGCAGCGTTGATGCAGGCACTACCACTGAAGCTTTCTTT. This codes for CSVDAGTTTEAFF.

This clonotype was detected only a few times. This CDR3 is CASSDWTDPSEQYF. The CDR3 nucleotides are TGTGCCAGCAGTGATTGGACAGATCCTTCCGAGCAGTACTTC. This sequence joins TRBV6-4 and TRBJ2-7, with TRBD1 as a possible D gene (6 bases). CDR1 MRHNA and CDR2 SNTAGT come from the germline V gene. The germline V and J ends were trimmed by 3 bases and 6 bases, with 15 bases remaining between them. The CDR3 covers 14 residues.

This sequence joins TRBV5-5 and TRBJ2-7, with D possibly matching TRBD1 (6 bases). Germline V gives CDR1 SGHKS, CDR2 YYEKEE (reference sequence). The CDR3 is made up of 15 amino acids. V shed 0 bases and J shed 3 bases, with 13 bases lying between them. CDR3 coding DNA: TGTGCCAGCAGCTTGGAGTATGGCAGGGGCTACGAGCAGTACTTC. This codes for CASSLEYGRGYEQYF.

In its sample, this clonotype was seen a few times. This chain joins TRBV7-9 and TRBJ2-2; 8 bases align to TRBD1. Germline-derived CDR1 and CDR2 are SEHNR and FQNEAQ (reference sequence). Trimming took 5 bases from V and 4 from J; bases not matched to a gene: 9. The CDR3 length is 16 residues. DNA of the CDR3: TGTGCCAGCAGCCCTTGGACAGGGAGCCCCACCGGGGAGCTGTTTTTT. Its translation: CASSPWTGSPTGELFF.

The chain couples TRBV12-3 or TRBV12-4 to TRBJ2-3; maybe TRBD1 (5 bases). The CDR3 runs 14 residues. V gave up 5 bases and J gave up 6 bases, with 15 bases separating them. The CDR3 is CASSEDMRLDTQYF. In nucleotides, the CDR3 is TGTGCCAGCAGTGAGGACATGCGGTTGGATACGCAGTATTTT.

The chain couples TRBV12-3 or TRBV12-4 to TRBJ2-7; TRBD2 matches 9 bases. The CDR3 totals 13 residues. With V trimmed by 6 bases and J by 7 bases, 7 bases remained unmatched. CDR3 sequence (DNA): TGTGCCAGCAGCATCGGACTAGCGCGAGAGCAGTACTTC. Its translation: CASSIGLAREQYF.

The J gene is TRBJ1-1, the V gene TRBV11-2; 7 bases align to TRBD1. This CDR3 has 14 amino acids. With 5 bases clipped from V and 5 bases from J, the junction kept 8 bases outside the gene matches. CDR1 is SGHAT, CDR2 FQNNGV, per germline. CDR3 protein: CASSPQWTGTEAFF. The CDR3 nucleotides are TGTGCCAGCAGCCCTCAGTGGACAGGAACTGAAGCTTTCTTT.

This clonotype was detected only a few times. This chain joins TRBV6-2 or TRBV6-3 and TRBJ2-3, with D unresolved. Trimming removed 0 bases from V and 3 bases from J, with 13 bases in between. Germline CDR1 is MNHEY and CDR2 is SVGEGT. The CDR3 sequence is 16 residues long. CDR3 residues: CASSYSDRYGTDTQYF. CDR3 bases: TGTGCCAGCAGTTACTCTGATCGCTACGGAACAGATACGCAGTATTTT.

At least ten counts were recorded for this clonotype. The chain has TRBV20-1 and TRBJ1-2, with TRBD1 as a possible D gene (5 bases). V lost 4 bases, J lost 2 bases, and 14 bases lay in between. Per germline, CDR1 DFQATT and CDR2 SNEGSKA (reference sequence). The CDR3 is made up of 14 amino acids. The CDR3 coding sequence is TGCAGTGCTACAGGACACGCCGAGAACTATGGCTACACCTTC. Translating gives CSATGHAENYGYTF.

This chain joins TRBV28 and TRBJ1-2; D ambiguous. The germline V gene encodes CDR1 MDHEN and CDR2 SYDVKM. V dropped 6 bases and J dropped 4 bases, with 12 bases sitting between them. The CDR3 covers 13 residues. In DNA form, the CDR3 reads TGTGCCAGCAGCCCCGGACCTAGCTATGGCTACACCTTC. It specifies CASSPGPSYGYTF.